The T cell receptor beta chain described here comes from a study of OX40 agonist ivuxolimab in advanced cancers. This CDR3 is built from 17 residues. V lost 1 base, J lost 3 bases, and 16 bases lay in between. Germline assignment: CDR1 SGHTA and CDR2 FQGNSA. Libraries were prepared by immunoSEQ multiplex PCR; TCRdb keeps only in-frame clonotypes and omits some of them. The sample lists 65,000 to 80,000 clones, 80% to 95% occurring once. The chain carries TRBV7-2 and TRBJ2-1, with D possibly matching TRBD1 (7 bases). The source was CD4+ or CD8+ T cells sorted from blood, collected in a trial of the OX40 agonist ivuxolimab. The source is an adult with an advanced solid tumor such as melanoma, head and neck, liver or kidney cancer. CDR3 in amino acids: CASSLVAGGTDYNEQFF. For the CDR3, the DNA is TGTGCCAGCAGCTTAGTTGCCGGAGGGACAGACTACAATGAGCAGTTCTTC.